The rows below give T cell receptor beta chains drawn from one sample of a study of cytomegalovirus exposure and HLA in healthy donors. Clones were sequenced by immunoSEQ multiplex PCR, and TCRdb holds only the in-frame ones, with some missing. The top ten clones hold about 3.5% of a sample with more than 35,000 clones, 80% to 95% of them seen once. The sequencing input was PBMCs. These receptors were collected from a man younger than 30 in good health and CMV-seronegative. Each CDR3 is given with its conserved first and last residue. D genes are given only for firm matches. Not every row has a clone size; where given, it reads once, few, many or a size class.

>TRBJ2-2|.|TRBV21-1|15|.
TGTGCCAGCAGCAAAGACAGGCAGAACACCGGGGAGCTGTTTTTT
CASSKDRQNTGELFF
>TRBJ2-1|.|TRBV7-9|15|TRBD2
TGTGCCAGCAGCCCAGGACTAGCGGGAGAGGGTGAGCAGTTCTTC
CASSPGLAGEGEQFF
>TRBJ1-1|few|TRBV9|15|.
TGTGCCAGCAGCGTAGTGGCGGAGATGAACACTGAAGCTTTCTTT
CASSVVAEMNTEAFF
>TRBJ2-1|.|TRBV7-3|15|.
TGTGCCAGCAGCTTACTCCCTAGCGTAAACAATGAGCAGTTCTTC
CASSLLPSVNNEQFF
>TRBJ2-2|.|TRBV25-1|17|TRBD1
TGTGCCAGCAGCGACCCGGGACAGGCCCCGAACACCGGGGAGCTGTTTTTT
CASSDPGQAPNTGELFF
>TRBJ2-3|.|TRBV19|17|TRBD2
TGTGCCAGTAGTATTCAAAGGCTAGCGGGAGTCGGAGATACGCAGTATTTT
CASSIQRLAGVGDTQYF
>TRBJ2-1|.|TRBV5-6|13|.
TGTGCCAGCAGCCCCGACTGGTACAATGAGCAGTTCTTC
CASSPDWYNEQFF
>TRBJ2-4|.|TRBV7-2|16|.
TGTGCCAGCAGCTTATATGCAGGCTCAGCCAAAAACATTCAGTACTTC
CASSLYAGSAKNIQYF
>TRBJ1-4|.|TRBV2|16|TRBD1
TGTGCCAGCAGTGAAGCCCGCAGGGGGCTGGGCGAAAAACTGTTTTTT
CASSEARRGLGEKLFF
>TRBJ1-2|once|TRBV5-4|14|TRBD1
TGTGCCAGCAGCACAGGACAGGGGTGGTATGGCTACACCTTC
CASSTGQGWYGYTF
>TRBJ1-3|.|TRBV10-3|11|.
TGTGCCAACCGGGGGGGAAACACCATATATTTT
CANRGGNTIYF
>TRBJ1-2|.|TRBV7-9|16|.
TGTGCCAGCAGCATACACGGCGACAGTTCTAACTATGGCTACACCTTC
CASSIHGDSSNYGYTF
>TRBJ2-3|.|TRBV5-4|16|TRBD1
TGTGCCAGCAGCTTCACGAGGGACAGCAAAACAGATACGCAGTATTTT
CASSFTRDSKTDTQYF